A selection of T cell receptor beta chains follows, all from one sample in a study of T cell repertoires in urothelial bladder cancer. This table comes from immunoSEQ multiplex PCR, and its TCRdb copy is limited to in-frame clones, with some not included. The repertoire holds about 13,000 clones, with 66% as singletons. The sample taken for sequencing was tumor-infiltrating cells from bladder cancer. These receptors all stem from a human donor with urothelial carcinoma. Both conserved end residues are part of each CDR3. Fields, in order: CDR3 length, V gene, D gene, clone size, J gene, CDR3 DNA, CDR3 protein. A D gene is named only where the DNA matches it firmly. Clone size is given for some rows only: seen once, a few or many times, or a class if the clone is expanded.

len: 18
v_gene: TRBV5-3
d_gene: -
abundance: -
j_gene: TRBJ1-5
CDR3nt: TGTGCCAGAAGCCCGGCACCCTTTTGGCCTAATAGCAATCAGCCCCAGCATTTT
CDR3aa: CARSPAPFWPNSNQPQHF

len: 16
v_gene: TRBV9
d_gene: -
abundance: -
j_gene: TRBJ2-2
CDR3nt: TGTGCCAGCAGCCCCCACGTTAGTACAAACACCGGGGAGCTGTTTTTT
CDR3aa: CASSPHVSTNTGELFF

len: 16
v_gene: TRBV18
d_gene: TRBD2
abundance: -
j_gene: TRBJ2-5
CDR3nt: TGTGCCAGCTCACCACGAAGGACTAGCGGGGGGGAGACCCAGTACTTC
CDR3aa: CASSPRRTSGGETQYF

len: 16
v_gene: TRBV5-1
d_gene: -
abundance: -
j_gene: TRBJ1-5
CDR3nt: TGCGCCAGCAGCGTGGACGGTTTAAATAGCAATCAGCCCCAGCATTTT
CDR3aa: CASSVDGLNSNQPQHF

len: 15
v_gene: TRBV19
d_gene: -
abundance: few
j_gene: TRBJ2-3
CDR3nt: TGTGCCAGTGACGGAGGTCCCCTTAGCACAGATACGCAGTATTTT
CDR3aa: CASDGGPLSTDTQYF

len: 16
v_gene: TRBV19
d_gene: -
abundance: few
j_gene: TRBJ2-3
CDR3nt: TGTGCCAGTAGTAGAAAGACAGTCACCCCCACAGATACGCAGTATTTT
CDR3aa: CASSRKTVTPTDTQYF

len: 13
v_gene: TRBV9
d_gene: -
abundance: -
j_gene: TRBJ2-2
CDR3nt: TGTGCCAGCAGCGTAGTGAACGGGGGGGAGCTGTTTTTT
CDR3aa: CASSVVNGGELFF

len: 12
v_gene: TRBV5-1
d_gene: -
abundance: medium-sized
j_gene: TRBJ1-1
CDR3nt: TGCGCCAGCAGCCTTCCGGGGGCTGAAGCTTTCTTT
CDR3aa: CASSLPGAEAFF

len: 12
v_gene: TRBV6-6
d_gene: -
abundance: -
j_gene: TRBJ2-2
CDR3nt: TGTGCCAGCCGTTCCCTGGGCAGGGAGCTGTTTTTT
CDR3aa: CASRSLGRELFF

len: 15
v_gene: TRBV18
d_gene: -
abundance: -
j_gene: TRBJ1-5
CDR3nt: TGTGCCAGCTCACCGGTCGGGATTAAAAATCAGCCCCAGCATTTT
CDR3aa: CASSPVGIKNQPQHF

len: 15
v_gene: TRBV19
d_gene: -
abundance: -
j_gene: TRBJ1-4
CDR3nt: TGTGCCAGTAGTATTCGGGGCGGATCTAATGAAAAACTGTTTTTT
CDR3aa: CASSIRGGSNEKLFF

len: 16
v_gene: TRBV18
d_gene: -
abundance: -
j_gene: TRBJ2-4
CDR3nt: TGTGCCAGCTCACCGCCACAGACGGAGGCCAAAAACATTCAGTACTTC
CDR3aa: CASSPPQTEAKNIQYF

len: 13
v_gene: TRBV19
d_gene: -
abundance: -
j_gene: TRBJ1-1
CDR3nt: TGTGCCAGTAGTGTCACAGGGAACACTGAAGCTTTCTTT
CDR3aa: CASSVTGNTEAFF

len: 16
v_gene: TRBV5-1
d_gene: TRBD2
abundance: -
j_gene: TRBJ2-5
CDR3nt: TGCGCCAGCAGCTTGGAGGCAGCGGGGGACGAAGAGACCCAGTACTTC
CDR3aa: CASSLEAAGDEETQYF

len: 17
v_gene: TRBV10-3
d_gene: -
abundance: -
j_gene: TRBJ2-7
CDR3nt: TGTGCCATCAGTGGATCTCGATTGGGCCGGAGCTCCTACGAGCAGTACTTC
CDR3aa: CAISGSRLGRSSYEQYF

len: 12
v_gene: TRBV2
d_gene: -
abundance: -
j_gene: TRBJ1-2
CDR3nt: TGTGCCAGCTCGAACAGTAACTATGGCTACACCTTC
CDR3aa: CASSNSNYGYTF

len: 15
v_gene: TRBV6-1
d_gene: -
abundance: -
j_gene: TRBJ1-2
CDR3nt: TGTGCCAGCAGTGAAGGGGCCAGGACCTACTATGGCTACACCTTC
CDR3aa: CASSEGARTYYGYTF

len: 14
v_gene: TRBV19
d_gene: -
abundance: -
j_gene: TRBJ1-6
CDR3nt: TGTGCCAGTAGTATAGGAGGGAATAATTCACCCCTCCACTTT
CDR3aa: CASSIGGNNSPLHF

len: 13
v_gene: TRBV11-3
d_gene: -
abundance: few
j_gene: TRBJ2-5
CDR3nt: TGTGCCAGCAGCTGGGGATTACGGGAGACCCAGTACTTC
CDR3aa: CASSWGLRETQYF

len: 17
v_gene: TRBV4-2
d_gene: TRBD1
abundance: -
j_gene: TRBJ1-2
CDR3nt: TGTGCCAGCAGCCGCTTAGGTGAGACAGGGCTCAACTATGGCTACACCTTC
CDR3aa: CASSRLGETGLNYGYTF

len: 16
v_gene: TRBV6-5
d_gene: -
abundance: -
j_gene: TRBJ2-3
CDR3nt: TGTGCCAGCAGTTATCAGGGTACCTTAGGGGCAGGTACGCAGTATTTT
CDR3aa: CASSYQGTLGAGTQYF

len: 15
v_gene: TRBV6-5
d_gene: -
abundance: -
j_gene: TRBJ2-7
CDR3nt: TGTGCCAGCAGTGTGTCCGGGACATATACCTACGAGCAGTACTTC
CDR3aa: CASSVSGTYTYEQYF

len: 13
v_gene: TRBV5-4
d_gene: -
abundance: -
j_gene: TRBJ2-7
CDR3nt: TGTGCCAGTAGCTTGGGTACGGGCTACGAGCAGTACTTC
CDR3aa: CASSLGTGYEQYF

len: 14
v_gene: TRBV11-3
d_gene: -
abundance: -
j_gene: TRBJ2-7
CDR3nt: TGTGCCAGCAGCTTACTCTACCTCCCCCTCGAGCAGTACTTC
CDR3aa: CASSLLYLPLEQYF

len: 16
v_gene: TRBV9
d_gene: TRBD2
abundance: once
j_gene: TRBJ2-1
CDR3nt: TGTGCCAGCAGCGTAGAGGGTAGCGGGGTGGGCAATGAGCAGTTCTTC
CDR3aa: CASSVEGSGVGNEQFF

len: 14
v_gene: TRBV30
d_gene: -
abundance: few
j_gene: TRBJ1-1
CDR3nt: TGTGCCTGGAACTCAGGGCTGAGGGACACTGAAGCTTTCTTT
CDR3aa: CAWNSGLRDTEAFF

len: 19
v_gene: TRBV6-4
d_gene: -
abundance: -
j_gene: TRBJ2-7
CDR3nt: TGTGCCAGCAGTGACTCTGGGGGACCGAGTCATGGTAAGGATTGCGAGCAGTACTTC
CDR3aa: CASSDSGGPSHGKDCEQYF

len: 14
v_gene: TRBV19
d_gene: -
abundance: once
j_gene: TRBJ1-1
CDR3nt: TGTGCCAGTAGCGGGGAGGGTCAACTCACTGAAGCTTTCTTT
CDR3aa: CASSGEGQLTEAFF

len: 14
v_gene: TRBV7-3
d_gene: -
abundance: once
j_gene: TRBJ1-2
CDR3nt: TGTGCCAGCAGCTTAAATGCAGAGAGCTATGGCTACACCTTC
CDR3aa: CASSLNAESYGYTF

len: 17
v_gene: TRBV11-2
d_gene: TRBD2
abundance: -
j_gene: TRBJ2-3
CDR3nt: TGTGCCAGCAGCCTCGGACTAGCGGGGGGGCTTACAGATACGCAGTATTTT
CDR3aa: CASSLGLAGGLTDTQYF